The rows below give T cell receptor beta chains drawn from one sample of a study of T cells in Graves' hyperthyroidism and ophthalmopathy. One entry per CDR3 protein, called by TCRdb with MiXCR from the multiplex PCR reads. The profile shows around 560,000 distinct CDR3 sequences, over 15% of them singletons. The source material was blood. All receptors come from a woman between 18 and 29 years old with Graves' hyperthyroidism. Both conserved end residues are trimmed from each CDR3. Clone size is given for some rows only: seen once, a few or many times, or a class if the clone is expanded.

CDR3 protein: SARVPRTEHLYGYT
V gene: TRBV20-1
J gene: TRBJ1-2
clone size: many

CDR3 protein: ASSEEEKAF
V gene: TRBV6-1
J gene: TRBJ1-1
clone size: NA

CDR3 protein: ASSKSGSDSEAF
V gene: TRBV27
J gene: TRBJ1-1
clone size: few

CDR3 protein: ATSRGGSSYEQY
V gene: TRBV15
J gene: TRBJ2-7
clone size: few

CDR3 protein: ASRPTGTDTQY
V gene: TRBV7-9
J gene: TRBJ2-3
clone size: many

CDR3 protein: ATSDGLAGLNEQF
V gene: TRBV24-1
J gene: TRBJ2-1
clone size: many

CDR3 protein: ASSEPHGGPTEAF
V gene: TRBV6-1
J gene: TRBJ1-1
clone size: many

CDR3 protein: ASSALREQY
V gene: TRBV12-3/TRBV12-4
J gene: TRBJ2-7
clone size: many

CDR3 protein: ASSLRAGSTSSLAKNIQY
V gene: TRBV28
J gene: TRBJ2-4
clone size: many

CDR3 protein: ATSTLPFDEAF
V gene: TRBV15
J gene: TRBJ1-1
clone size: few